This TCR beta chain was sequenced during a study of cytomegalovirus exposure and HLA in healthy donors. Whole-study findings and limits: As a later analysis revealed, the rate of TCR association differed by HLA locus, with DRB1 most and HLA-C fewest.

PCR primers comprised 60 Vbeta and 13 Jbeta primers. The table came from immunoSEQ multiplex PCR; TCRdb's copy has only in-frame clones and leaves some out. In total, the table holds 90,000 to 150,000 clones. Comments on this clone: Its antigen is undetermined.

CDR3 length: 16 residues. CDR1 and CDR2 (germline): SGHRS, YFSETQ. Trimming left V 0 bases short and J 8 bases short, with 20 bases between. V gene TRBV5-1 combines with J gene TRBJ1-1, with D unclear. Material for sequencing was PBMCs. This clonotype was obtained from a man between 18 and 29 years old in good health and CMV-seronegative. CDR3 DNA: TGCGCCAGCAGCTTGGCCGGTTCAGAGGGTCAGAGAGAAGCTTTCTTT. It yields the protein CASSLAGSEGQREAFF.